Described below is a single T cell receptor beta chain sequence and its context. This entry comes from a study of shared T cell receptors in the human thymus. This table comes from immunoSEQ multiplex PCR, and its TCRdb copy is limited to in-frame clones, with some not included. The sample gives approximately 580,000 clones, around 78% of which show up once; 0.013% is in the top ten. These same data were also listed under a study on human thymus T cells.

This sequence originates from a boy younger than two with a congenital heart defect. Sample: thymocytes.

In DNA, the CDR3 is TGTGCCAGCAGTCCCCGGAGAGGTGAAAAACTGTTTTTT. The encoded protein is CASSPRRGEKLFF. This chain uses TRBV27 with TRBJ1-4; D gene uncertain. V lost 5 bases and J 7 bases, leaving 11 bases between the germline ends. This CDR3 has 13 amino acids. Germline V gives CDR1 MNHEY, CDR2 SMNVEV (reference sequence).